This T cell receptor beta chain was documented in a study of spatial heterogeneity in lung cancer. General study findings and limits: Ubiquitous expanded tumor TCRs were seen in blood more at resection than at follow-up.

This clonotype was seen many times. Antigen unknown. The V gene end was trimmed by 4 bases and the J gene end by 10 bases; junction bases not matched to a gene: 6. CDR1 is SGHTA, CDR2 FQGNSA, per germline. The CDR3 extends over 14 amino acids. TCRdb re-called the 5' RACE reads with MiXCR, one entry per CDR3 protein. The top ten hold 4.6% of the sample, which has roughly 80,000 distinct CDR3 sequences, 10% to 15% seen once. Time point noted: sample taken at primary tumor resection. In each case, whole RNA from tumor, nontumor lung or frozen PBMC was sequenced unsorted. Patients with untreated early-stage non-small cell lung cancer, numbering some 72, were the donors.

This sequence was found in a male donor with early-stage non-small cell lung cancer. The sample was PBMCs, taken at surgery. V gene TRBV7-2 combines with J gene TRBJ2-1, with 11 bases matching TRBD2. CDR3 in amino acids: CASSSTSGGREQFF. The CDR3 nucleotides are TGTGCCAGCAGCTCCACTAGCGGGGGCAGGGAGCAGTTCTTC. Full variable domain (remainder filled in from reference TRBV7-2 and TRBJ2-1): GAGVSQSPSNKVTEKGKDVELRCDPISGHTALYWYRQSLGQGLEFLIYFQGNSAPDKSGLPSDRFSAERTGGSVSTLTIQRTQQEDSAVYLCASSSTSGGREQFFGPGTRLTVL.